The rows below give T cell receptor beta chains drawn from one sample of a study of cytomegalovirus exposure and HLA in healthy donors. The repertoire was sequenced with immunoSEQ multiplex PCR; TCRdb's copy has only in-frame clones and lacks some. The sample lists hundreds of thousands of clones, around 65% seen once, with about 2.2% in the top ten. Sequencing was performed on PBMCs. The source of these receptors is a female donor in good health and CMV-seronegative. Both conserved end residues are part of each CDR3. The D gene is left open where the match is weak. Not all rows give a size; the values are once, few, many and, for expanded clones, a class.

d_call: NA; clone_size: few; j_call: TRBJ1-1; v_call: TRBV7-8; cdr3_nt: TGTGCCAGCAGCTTAGAGAGGGTGGGCACTGAAGCTTTCTTT; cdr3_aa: CASSLERVGTEAFF
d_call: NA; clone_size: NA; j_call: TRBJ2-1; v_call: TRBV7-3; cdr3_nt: TGTGCCAGCGGCCGGGCGGGAAGCTCCTACAATGAGCAGTTCTTC; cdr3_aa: CASGRAGSSYNEQFF
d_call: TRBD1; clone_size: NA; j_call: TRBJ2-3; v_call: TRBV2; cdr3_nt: TGTGCCAGCAGCTCTCTGGGACAGGGAGCCACAGATACGCAGTATTTT; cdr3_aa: CASSSLGQGATDTQYF
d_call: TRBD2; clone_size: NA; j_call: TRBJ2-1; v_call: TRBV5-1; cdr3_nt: TGCGCCAGCAGCTTTACTAGCGGAAGCTCCTACAATGAGCAGTTCTTC; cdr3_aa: CASSFTSGSSYNEQFF
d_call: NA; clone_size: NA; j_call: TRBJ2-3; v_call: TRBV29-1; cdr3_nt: TGCAGCGTTGACGAGGATAGCACAGATACGCAGTATTTT; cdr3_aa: CSVDEDSTDTQYF
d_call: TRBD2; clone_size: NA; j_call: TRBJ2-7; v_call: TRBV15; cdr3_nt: TGTGCCACCAGCAGACGGGGACTAGTCCACGAGCAGTACTTC; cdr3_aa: CATSRRGLVHEQYF
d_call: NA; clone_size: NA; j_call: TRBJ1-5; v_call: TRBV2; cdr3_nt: TGTGCCAGCAGACCACAGGGTTCGATCGCTCAGCCCCAGCATTTT; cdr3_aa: CASRPQGSIAQPQHF
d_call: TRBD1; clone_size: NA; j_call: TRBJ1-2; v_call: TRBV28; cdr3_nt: TGTGCCAGTAGATCCGGGACAGGGGAAAATGGCTACACCTTC; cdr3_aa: CASRSGTGENGYTF
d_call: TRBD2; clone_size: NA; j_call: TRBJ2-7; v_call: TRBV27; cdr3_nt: TGTGCCAGCAGTAATTACAGGGGGACTAGCGGGAGTAGGTACGAGCAGTACTTC; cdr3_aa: CASSNYRGTSGSRYEQYF
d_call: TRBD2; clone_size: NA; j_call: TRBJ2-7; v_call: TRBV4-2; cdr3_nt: TGTGCCAGCAGCCATGGACTAGCGGGAGCCTACGAGCAGTACTTC; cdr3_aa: CASSHGLAGAYEQYF
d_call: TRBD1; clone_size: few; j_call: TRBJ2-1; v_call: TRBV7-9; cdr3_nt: TGTGCCAGCAGCTTCGGACAGGGACTCAATGAGCAGTTCTTC; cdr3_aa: CASSFGQGLNEQFF
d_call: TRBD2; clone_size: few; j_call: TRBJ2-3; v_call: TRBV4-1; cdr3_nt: TGCGCCAGCAGCAGTAAGGGTGCGGGAGGAGATACGCAGTATTTT; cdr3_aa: CASSSKGAGGDTQYF
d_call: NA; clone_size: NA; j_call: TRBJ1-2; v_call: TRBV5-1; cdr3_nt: TGCGCCAGCAGCTTGGCCGCGGCGACGAGTAACTATGGCTACACCTTC; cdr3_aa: CASSLAAATSNYGYTF
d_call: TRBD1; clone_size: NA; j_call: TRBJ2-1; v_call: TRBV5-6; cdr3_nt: TGTGCCAGCAGCTTGAACAGGGGAAATGAGCAGTTCTTC; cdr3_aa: CASSLNRGNEQFF
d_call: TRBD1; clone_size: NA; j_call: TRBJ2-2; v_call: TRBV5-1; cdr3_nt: TGCGCCAGCAGCTTGGGGGGACAGGGGTCCGGGGAGCTGTTTTTT; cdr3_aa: CASSLGGQGSGELFF
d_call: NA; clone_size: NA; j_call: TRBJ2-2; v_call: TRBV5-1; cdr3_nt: TGCGCCAGCAGCTTCGGGGAGACCGGGGAGCTGTTTTTT; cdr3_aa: CASSFGETGELFF
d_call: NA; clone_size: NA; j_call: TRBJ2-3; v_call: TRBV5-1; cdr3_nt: TGCGCCAGCACCCCGGAGAGCACAGATACGCAGTATTTT; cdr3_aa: CASTPESTDTQYF
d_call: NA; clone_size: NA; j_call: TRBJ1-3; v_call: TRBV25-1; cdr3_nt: TGTGCCAGCATCTCGGCGGAATACTCTGGAAACACCATATATTTT; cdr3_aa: CASISAEYSGNTIYF
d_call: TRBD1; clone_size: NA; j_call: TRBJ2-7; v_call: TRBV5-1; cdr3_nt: TGCGCCAGCAGCTTAACAGGGGGCCTTCTGAGCTCCTACGAGCAGTACTTC; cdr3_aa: CASSLTGGLLSSYEQYF
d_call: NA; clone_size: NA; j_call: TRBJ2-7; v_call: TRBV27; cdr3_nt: TGTGCCAGCAGTTCATCCGTTCGAGCAACCGGAGGCGAGCAGTACTTC; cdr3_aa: CASSSSVRATGGEQYF
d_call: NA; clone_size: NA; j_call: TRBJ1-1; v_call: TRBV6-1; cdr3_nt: TGTGCCAGCAGGTCTAACACTGAAGCTTTCTTT; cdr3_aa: CASRSNTEAFF
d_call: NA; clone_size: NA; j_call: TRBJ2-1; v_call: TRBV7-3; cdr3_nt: TGTGCCAGCAGCTTAGCGTCGGTGGGAGGTGAGCAGTTCTTC; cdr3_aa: CASSLASVGGEQFF